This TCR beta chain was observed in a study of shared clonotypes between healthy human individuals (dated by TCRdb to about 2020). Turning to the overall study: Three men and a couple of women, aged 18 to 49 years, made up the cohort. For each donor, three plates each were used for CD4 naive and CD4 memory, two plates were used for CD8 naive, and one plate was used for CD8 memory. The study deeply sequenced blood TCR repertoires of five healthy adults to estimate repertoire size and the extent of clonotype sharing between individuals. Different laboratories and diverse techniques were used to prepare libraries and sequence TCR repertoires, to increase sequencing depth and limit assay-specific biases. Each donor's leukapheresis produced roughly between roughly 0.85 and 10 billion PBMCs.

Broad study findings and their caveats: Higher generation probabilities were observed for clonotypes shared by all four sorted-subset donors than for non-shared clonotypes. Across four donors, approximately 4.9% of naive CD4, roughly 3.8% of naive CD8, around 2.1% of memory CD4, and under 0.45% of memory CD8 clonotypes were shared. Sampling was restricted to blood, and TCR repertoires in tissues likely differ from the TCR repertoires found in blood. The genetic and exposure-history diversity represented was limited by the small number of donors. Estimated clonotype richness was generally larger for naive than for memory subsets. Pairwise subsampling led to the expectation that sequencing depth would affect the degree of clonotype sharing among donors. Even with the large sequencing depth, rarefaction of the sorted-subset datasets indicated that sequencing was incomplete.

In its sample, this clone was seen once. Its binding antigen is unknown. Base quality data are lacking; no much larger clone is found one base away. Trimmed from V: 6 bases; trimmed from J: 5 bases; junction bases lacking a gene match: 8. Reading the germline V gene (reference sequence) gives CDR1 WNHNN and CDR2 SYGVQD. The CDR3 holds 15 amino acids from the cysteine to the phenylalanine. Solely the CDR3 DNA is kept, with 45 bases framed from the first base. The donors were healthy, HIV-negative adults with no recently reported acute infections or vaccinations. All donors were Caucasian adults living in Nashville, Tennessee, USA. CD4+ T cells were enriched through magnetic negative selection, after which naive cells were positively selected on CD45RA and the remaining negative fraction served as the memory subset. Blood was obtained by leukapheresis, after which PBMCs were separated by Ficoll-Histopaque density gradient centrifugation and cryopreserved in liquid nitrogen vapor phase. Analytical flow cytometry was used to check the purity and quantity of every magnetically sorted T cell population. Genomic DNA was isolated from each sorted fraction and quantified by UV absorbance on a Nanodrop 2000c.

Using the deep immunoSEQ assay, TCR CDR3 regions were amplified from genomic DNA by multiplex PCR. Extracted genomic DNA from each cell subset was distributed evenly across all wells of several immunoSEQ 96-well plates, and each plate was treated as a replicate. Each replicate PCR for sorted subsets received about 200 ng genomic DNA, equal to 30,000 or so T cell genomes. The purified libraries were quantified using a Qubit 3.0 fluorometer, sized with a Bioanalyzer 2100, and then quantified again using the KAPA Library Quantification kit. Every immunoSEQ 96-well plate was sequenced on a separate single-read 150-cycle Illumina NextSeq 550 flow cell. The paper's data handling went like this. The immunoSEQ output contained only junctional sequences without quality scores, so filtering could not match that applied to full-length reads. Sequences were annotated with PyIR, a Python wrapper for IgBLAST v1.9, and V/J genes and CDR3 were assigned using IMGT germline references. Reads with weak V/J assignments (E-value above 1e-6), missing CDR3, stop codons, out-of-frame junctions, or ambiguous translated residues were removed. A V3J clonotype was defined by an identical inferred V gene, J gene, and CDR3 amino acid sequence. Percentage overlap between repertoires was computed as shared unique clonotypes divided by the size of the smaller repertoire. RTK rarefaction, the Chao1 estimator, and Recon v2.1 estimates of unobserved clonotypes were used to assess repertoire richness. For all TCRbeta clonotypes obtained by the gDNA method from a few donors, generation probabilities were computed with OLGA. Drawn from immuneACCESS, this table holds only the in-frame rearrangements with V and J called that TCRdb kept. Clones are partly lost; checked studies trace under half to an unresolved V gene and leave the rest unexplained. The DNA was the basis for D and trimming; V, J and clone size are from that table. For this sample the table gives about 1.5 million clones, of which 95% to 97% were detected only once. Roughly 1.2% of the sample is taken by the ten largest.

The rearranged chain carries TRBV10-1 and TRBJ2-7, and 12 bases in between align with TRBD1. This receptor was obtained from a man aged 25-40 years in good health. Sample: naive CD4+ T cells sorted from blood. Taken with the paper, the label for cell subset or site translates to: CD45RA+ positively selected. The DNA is TGCGCCAGCAGCGACCGGGACAGGGGGCCACACGAGCAGTACTTC. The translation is CASSDRDRGPHEQYF.